These 23 T cell receptor beta chains were all obtained from the same sample, sequenced in a study of Ad26.COV2.S vaccination and SARS-CoV-2 variants. Stated treatment: 19 received Ad26.COV2.S at low or high dose, single or two shots; about 5 received placebo; per-sample allocation not given. All samples were drawn on day 63, counting from the first vaccine or placebo injection. Assay: immunoSEQ multiplex PCR; the TCRdb copy retains only in-frame clones and omits some. Among about 350,000 clones listed, approximately 90% were seen once. Sequenced here: peripheral blood, sampled in a trial of Ad26.COV2.S vaccine versus placebo. These receptor sequences come from a person between 18 and 65 years old who received the Ad26.COV2.S COVID-19 vaccine or a placebo.

Here the CDR3 DNA reads TGTGCCAGCAGTTCAGTCTACTCGGCCTACAATGAGCAGTTCTTC. This gives the protein CASSSVYSAYNEQFF. The rearrangement joins TRBV6-5 to TRBJ2-1; D remains unclear. The CDR3 runs 15 residues. CDR1 MNHEY and CDR2 SVGAGI come from the germline V gene. V lost 4 bases and J 2 bases, leaving 12 bases between the germline ends.

V gene TRBV5-1 combines with J gene TRBJ1-6; D remains ambiguous. This CDR3 has 15 residues. Deletions cut 2 bases from V and 4 bases from J, with 10 bases between. CDR1 and CDR2 (germline): SGHRS, YFSETQ. Here the CDR3 reads CASSLESAYNSPLHF. As DNA, the CDR3 is TGCGCCAGCAGCTTAGAGTCCGCGTATAATTCACCCCTCCACTTT.

This clone was counted only a few times. The chain has TRBV20-1 and TRBJ2-7; D remains unclear. Trimming shortened V by 3 bases and J by 2 bases, and 8 bases separated the two germline ends. The CDR3 runs to 12 residues. In germline, CDR1 is DFQATT, CDR2 SNEGSKA (reference sequence). This CDR3 is CSASRAAYEQYF. Written as DNA, the CDR3 is TGCAGTGCTAGTCGGGCAGCCTACGAGCAGTACTTC.

The CDR3 region is CASSREGESYEQYF. For the CDR3, the DNA is TGTGCCAGCAGCCGAGAAGGGGAGTCCTACGAGCAGTACTTC. V and J are TRBV11-1 and TRBJ2-7; D may be TRBD1 or TRBD2 (5 bases each). CDR1 SGHAT and CDR2 FQDESV come from the germline V gene (reference sequence). With 5 bases removed from V and 1 base from J, the gap between germline ends came to 12 bases. The CDR3 has 14 residues. Together with reference TRBV11-1 and TRBJ2-7, the CDR3 gives the full variable domain: EAEVAQSPRYKITEKSQAVAFWCDPISGHATLYWYRQILGQGPELLVQFQDESVVDDSQLPKDRFSAERLKGVDSTLKIQPAELGDSAMYLCASSREGESYEQYFGPGTRLTVT.

This clone has just one count. The chain employs TRBV3-1 (or the pseudogene TRBV3-2) and TRBJ2-1; D is ambiguous. Per germline, CDR1 LGHDT and CDR2 YNNKEL (reference sequence). The CDR3 totals 14 residues. V gave up 5 bases and J gave up 1 base, with 9 bases separating them. The CDR3 loop is CASSVDGSYNEQFF. CDR3 in DNA: TGTGCCAGCAGCGTAGATGGGTCCTACAATGAGCAGTTCTTC.

This chain joins TRBV28 and TRBJ2-5; 7 bases align to TRBD1. Trimming removed 5 bases from V and 4 bases from J; junction bases left unmatched: 13. Germline V gene data show CDR1 as MDHEN and CDR2 as SYDVKM. The CDR3 covers 16 residues. CDR3 protein: CASSRKTGMRRETQYF. Written as DNA, the CDR3 is TGTGCCAGCAGTCGTAAGACAGGGATGAGGAGAGAGACCCAGTACTTC.

The gene calls are TRBV28 and TRBJ1-2, with 9 bases identical to TRBD1. The V and J ends lost 6 bases and 5 bases, in that order; junction bases with no gene match: 4. Germline CDR1 and CDR2: MDHEN and SYDVKM. This CDR3 spans 13 amino acids. The CDR3 DNA is TGTGCCAGCAGCGGCGGACAGGGGTATGGCTACACCTTC. This codes for CASSGGQGYGYTF.

This chain uses TRBV7-2 with TRBJ2-7; TRBD2 aligns across 8 bases. The CDR3 is 15 amino acids. With 2 bases clipped from V and 2 bases from J, the junction kept 5 bases outside the gene matches. Germline values: CDR1 SGHTA, CDR2 FQGNSA. CDR3 in DNA: TGTGCCAGCAGCTTAAGCGGGGGCGTGACCTACGAGCAGTACTTC. It is translated as CASSLSGGVTYEQYF.

The genes are TRBV29-1 and TRBJ2-5; 7 nucleotides agree with TRBD1. J lost 4 bases, V lost 6 bases, and 17 bases had no gene match. The CDR3 contains 16 residues. Germline CDR1 SQVTM, CDR2 ANQGSEA. CDR3 region: CSVTALGGPRGETQYF. The CDR3 DNA is TGCAGCGTGACCGCCTTAGGGGGCCCCAGGGGAGAGACCCAGTACTTC.

This chain links TRBV5-1 with TRBJ2-3; TRBD2 aligns across 12 bases. CDR1 SGHRS and CDR2 YFSETQ come from the germline V gene. The CDR3 runs to 18 residues. The V and J ends lost 0 bases and 0 bases, in that order; junction bases with no gene match: 5. The CDR3 here is CASSLELAGGLSTDTQYF. In DNA form, the CDR3 reads TGCGCCAGCAGCTTGGAACTAGCGGGAGGATTAAGCACAGATACGCAGTATTTT.

The chain couples TRBV12-5 to TRBJ2-1; 12 bases are shared with TRBD2. Unmatched junction bases numbered 5, after V lost 5 bases and J lost 6 bases. This CDR3 spans 15 amino acids. Germline assignment: CDR1 LGHNT and CDR2 FRNRAP. CDR3 sequence reads: CASGRGTSGFNEQFF. The CDR3 nucleotides are TGTGCTAGTGGTAGGGGGACTAGCGGGTTCAATGAGCAGTTCTTC.

This clone was detected once. V gene TRBV9 combines with J gene TRBJ1-3, with a weak D call TRBD1 (6 bases). The germline V gene encodes CDR1 SGDLS and CDR2 YYNGEE. V shed 3 bases and J shed 3 bases, with 7 bases lying between them. The CDR3 length is 13 residues. As DNA, the CDR3 is TGTGCCAGCAGCGAGGGGGGTGGAAACACCATATATTTT. Translating it yields CASSEGGGNTIYF. The full variable domain, rest sourced from reference TRBV9 and TRBJ1-3, is DSGVTQTPKHLITATGQRVTLRCSPRSGDLSVYWYQQSLDQGLQFLIQYYNGEERAKGNILERFSAQQFPDLHSELNLSSLELGDSALYFCASSEGGGNTIYFGEGSWLTVV.

The rearrangement joins TRBV6-2 or TRBV6-3 to TRBJ1-5, with D unclear. Per germline, CDR1 MNHEY and CDR2 SVGEGT. Trimming pared 3 bases from V and 6 bases from J, leaving 15 bases between. The CDR3 is 15 residues long. The CDR3 DNA is TGTGCCAGCAGTTATGGTCCACAAGCGGGTCAGCCCCAGCATTTT. Its translation: CASSYGPQAGQPQHF.

The CDR3 nucleotides read TGTGCCAGCAGCCAAGGGGGAGGGAATGGGCAGTACTTC. Translated, it gives CASSQGGGNGQYF. The chain carries TRBV4-2 and TRBJ2-7; 7 positions agree with TRBD2. V dropped 1 base and J dropped 9; count of bases not matched to a gene: 6. The CDR3 runs to 13 residues. Germline CDR1 reads LGHNA; CDR2 reads YNFKEQ.

At least ten counts were recorded for this clone. The rearrangement uses TRBV7-9 and TRBJ1-4, with TRBD1 as a possible D gene (5 bases). V lost 3 bases to trimming and J lost 0 bases, with 11 bases between them. This CDR3 has 16 amino acids. Looked up from germline, CDR1 is SEHNR and CDR2 is FQNEAQ (reference sequence). This chain's CDR3 is CASSFWGRATNEKLFF. CDR3 bases: TGTGCCAGCAGCTTCTGGGGGAGAGCAACTAATGAAAAACTGTTTTTT.

The rearrangement links TRBV2 to TRBJ1-4, with 7 bases fitting TRBD1. The V and J ends lost 7 bases and 6 bases, in that order; junction bases with no gene match: 8. Germline V CDR1 and CDR2: SNHLY, FYNNEI. The CDR3 runs 14 residues. The CDR3 is CASMGQGEDEKLFF. CDR3 nucleotides: TGTGCCAGCATGGGTCAGGGGGAAGATGAAAAACTGTTTTTT. The full variable domain, in which reference TRBV2 and TRBJ1-4 provide the parts outside the CDR3, is EPEVTQTPSHQVTQMGQEVILRCVPISNHLYFYWYRQILGQKVEFLVSFYNNEISEKSEIFDDQFSVERPDGSNFTLKIRSTKLEDSAMYFCASMGQGEDEKLFFGSGTQLSVL.

The rearrangement joins TRBV28 to TRBJ2-7; 8 nucleotides match TRBD1. Germline V lookup: CDR1 MDHEN, CDR2 SYDVKM. Trimming at V came to 5 bases and at J to 4 bases, leaving 4 bases not matched to a gene. The CDR3 spans 13 residues. DNA for the CDR3: TGTGCCAGCAGTCCAGGGGGCGCATACGAGCAGTACTTC. This sequence encodes CASSPGGAYEQYF.

V gene TRBV5-1 combines with J gene TRBJ1-1, with a possible D match to TRBD1 (6 bases). The germline V gene encodes CDR1 SGHRS and CDR2 YFSETQ. Trimming removed 3 bases from V and 0 bases from J, with 12 bases in between. The CDR3 totals 15 residues. CDR3 sequence reads: CASSSDRTMNTEAFF. The CDR3 DNA reads TGCGCCAGCAGCTCAGACAGGACCATGAACACTGAAGCTTTCTTT.

This clone was seen just once. The chain employs TRBV3-1 (or the pseudogene TRBV3-2) and TRBJ2-1, with 7 nucleotides matching TRBD2. Germline values: CDR1 LGHDT, CDR2 YNNKEL (reference sequence). The CDR3 contains 15 residues. V was clipped by 2 bases and J by 7 bases; unmatched bases: 8. The CDR3 protein is CASSQRLGRKNEQFF. In nucleotides, the CDR3 is TGTGCCAGCAGCCAACGGCTCGGGAGGAAGAATGAGCAGTTCTTC.

To note about this clone: The same CDR3 arises from other DNA sequences in this sample as well. CDR3 region: CSAGRGTEAFF. Here the CDR3 DNA reads TGCAGTGCCGGACGTGGCACTGAAGCTTTCTTT. The chain uses TRBV20-1 and TRBJ1-1, with D unclear. Germline V lookup: CDR1 DFQATT, CDR2 SNEGSKA (reference sequence). The CDR3 length is 11 residues. Trimming left V 6 bases short and J 4 bases short, with 9 bases between.

The V gene is TRBV27, the J gene TRBJ2-7; weak D call: TRBD2 (5 bases). Trimming removed 6 bases from V and 1 base from J, with 7 bases in between. CDR1 MNHEY and CDR2 SMNVEV come from the germline V gene (reference sequence). CDR3 length: 12 residues. CDR3 sequence: CASRDLSYEQYF. As DNA, the CDR3 is TGTGCCAGCAGGGACTTATCCTACGAGCAGTACTTC.

This chain uses TRBV6-1 with TRBJ2-6, with a tentative D call TRBD1 (6 bases). The CDR3 is 18 amino acids. Trimming left V 1 base short and J 0 bases short, with 13 bases between. CDR1 and CDR2 from the germline V gene are MNHNS and SASEGT. The CDR3 loop is CASSEVPGATSGANVLTF. CDR3 DNA: TGTGCCAGCAGTGAAGTTCCAGGGGCCACCTCTGGGGCCAACGTCCTGACTTTC.

V gene TRBV9 combines with J gene TRBJ2-1; D gene uncertain. This CDR3 has 13 residues. Trimming removed 0 bases at V and 9 bases at J, with 10 bases between. Germline V gives CDR1 SGDLS, CDR2 YYNGEE. The DNA of the CDR3 is TGTGCCAGCAGCGTAGGACACGGCGCTGAGCAGTTCTTC. It codes for CASSVGHGAEQFF.